These 24 T cell receptor beta chains share one sample of origin, sequenced in a study of T-cell reconstitution after alpha-beta-depleted transplantation in children. Preparing the TCRbeta library involved the use of unique molecular identifiers. TCRdb re-analysed the PCR reads in MiXCR, keeping a single row per CDR3 protein. The sample has 250,000 to 400,000 distinct CDR3 sequences, around 25% seen once. The sequencing used PBMCs, mostly from graft donor cells, collected 180 days after TCRalphabeta/CD19-depleted stem cell transplant. The receptors were gathered from a male patient aged 10 to 17 who had a stem cell transplant for acute lymphoblastic leukemia, so the T cells may come from the graft donor.

This clonotype was detected many times. The chain recombines TRBV20-1 with TRBJ2-4; 7 nucleotides agree with TRBD1. The CDR3 spans 15 residues. Germline-derived CDR1 and CDR2 are DFQATT and SNEGSKA (reference sequence). Germline trimming cut 1 base from V and 0 bases from J; bases unmatched to any gene: 3. CDR3 loop: CSARAGQTAKNIQYF. The CDR3 coding sequence is TGCAGTGCTAGAGCGGGACAGACAGCCAAAAACATTCAGTACTTC.

This rearrangement joins TRBV29-1 to TRBJ2-3; 9 nucleotides align to TRBD2. Trimming took 7 bases from V and 0 from J; bases not matched to a gene: 8. CDR3 length equals 15 residues. Germline V gene data show CDR1 as SQVTM and CDR2 as ANQGSEA. CDR3 loop: CSARRTSASTDTQYF. The DNA of the CDR3 is TGCAGCGCTCGGAGGACTAGCGCTAGCACAGATACGCAGTATTTT.

This clonotype turned up a few times. At one end the junction does not follow the germline gene, possibly because of a read error. The genes are TRBV7-2 and TRBJ2-7, with TRBD1 matching over 7 bases. CDR1 is SGHTA, CDR2 FQGNSA, per germline. The length of the CDR3 is 12 residues. In DNA form, the CDR3 reads TGTGCCAGCAGCCCGGGACAGCTTGGGTGGGCCTTC. It specifies CASSPGQLGWAF.

The sample holds a few counts of this clonotype. The gene calls are TRBV15 and TRBJ2-7, with 7 bases identical to TRBD1. J was trimmed by 2 bases and V by 5 bases; bases with no gene match: 3. The V gene's germline CDR1 is LNHNV and CDR2 YYDKDF (reference sequence). The CDR3 is 13 residues long. CDR3 sequence (DNA): TGTGCCACCAGCCGGGACAGCACCTACGAGCAGTACTTC. This encodes CATSRDSTYEQYF.

This chain links TRBV11-1 with TRBJ2-5; 8 nucleotides align to TRBD2. J was trimmed by 5 bases and V by 6 bases; bases with no gene match: 20. The CDR3 has 18 amino acids. The germline gives CDR1 SGHAT, CDR2 FQDESV (reference sequence). The DNA for the CDR3 is TGTGCCAGCAGTTTCAAAAACGTTCGGGAGGGCCCGGGGGAGACCCAGTACTTC. Amino acids: CASSFKNVREGPGETQYF.

The chain is built from TRBV12-3 or TRBV12-4 and TRBJ2-5; D uncertain. This CDR3 is built from 14 residues. Trimming left V 3 bases short and J 2 bases short, with 10 bases between. The CDR3 protein is CASSFRTAQETQYF. The CDR3 coding sequence is TGTGCCAGCAGTTTTAGGACGGCTCAAGAGACCCAGTACTTC.

The chain has TRBV9 and TRBJ2-2, with D possibly being TRBD2 (5 bases). This CDR3 spans 14 amino acids. Germline V gene data show CDR1 as SGDLS and CDR2 as YYNGEE. V dropped 2 bases and J dropped 4 bases, with 9 bases sitting between them. CDR3 coding DNA: TGTGCCAGCAGCGTGAGCGCGGGCACCGGGGAGCTGTTTTTT. This gives the protein CASSVSAGTGELFF. The entire variable domain, with the rest obtained from reference TRBV9 and TRBJ2-2, is as follows: DSGVTQTPKHLITATGQRVTLRCSPRSGDLSVYWYQQSLDQGLQFLIQYYNGEERAKGNILERFSAQQFPDLHSELNLSSLELGDSALYFCASSVSAGTGELFFGEGSRLTVL.

This clonotype has more than one count but fewer than ten. This chain links TRBV6-6 with TRBJ1-6; TRBD1 aligns across 7 bases. Per the germline V gene, CDR1 is MNHNY and CDR2 is SVGAGI (reference sequence). J gave up 11 bases and V 7 bases, and 5 bases lay outside the gene matches. There are 12 residues in the CDR3. CDR3 region: CASTEQGTPLHF. In DNA, the CDR3 is TGTGCCAGCACCGAACAGGGGACACCCCTCCACTTT.

This clonotype was picked up a small number of times. The rearrangement links TRBV7-9 to TRBJ1-1; tentative D call: TRBD1 (5 bases). This CDR3 has 14 residues. Germline CDR1 is SEHNR and CDR2 is FQNEAQ (reference sequence). V lost 3 bases to trimming and J lost 2 bases, with 10 bases between them. In DNA, the CDR3 is TGTGCCAGCAGCTTGGCAGGGACCAACACTGAAGCTTTCTTT. The encoded protein is CASSLAGTNTEAFF.

The rearrangement uses TRBV6-5 and TRBJ1-2; D may be TRBD1 (5 bases). Per the germline V gene, CDR1 is MNHEY and CDR2 is SVGAGI. The CDR3 consists of 14 residues. The V end lost 4 bases, the J end lost 4 bases, and 13 bases lay between the germline ends. The CDR3 DNA reads TGTGCCAGCAGTTTGGGACCGCATTGCTATGGCTACACCTTC. This translates into CASSLGPHCYGYTF.

The rearrangement uses TRBV5-1 and TRBJ2-3; D remains ambiguous. Trimming took 0 bases from V and 0 from J, leaving 8 bases between them. Germline-derived CDR1 and CDR2 are SGHRS and YFSETQ. This CDR3 is built from 15 residues. As DNA, the CDR3 is TGCGCCAGCAGCTTGGAACAGACTAGCACAGATACGCAGTATTTT. Translating it yields CASSLEQTSTDTQYF.

This clonotype has a handful of counts. The rearrangement joins TRBV7-9 to TRBJ1-2, with a possible D match to TRBD1 (6 bases). The V and J ends lost 4 bases and 4 bases respectively, with 16 bases between them. Germline V CDR1 and CDR2: SEHNR, FQNEAQ (reference sequence). The CDR3 extends over 15 amino acids. CDR3 residues: CASSSSSGVVYGYTF. The CDR3 DNA is TGTGCCAGCAGCTCATCGTCAGGGGTGGTCTATGGCTACACCTTC.

The sample holds a few counts of this clonotype. The chain is built from TRBV18 and TRBJ1-5; D gene unclear. The CDR3 has 13 amino acids. CDR1 is KGHSH, CDR2 LQKENI, per germline. V was pared by 6 bases and J by 7 bases, with 13 bases between. For the CDR3, the DNA is TGTGCCAGCTCCCCGCACGACGGACAGCCCCAGCATTTT. It translates to CASSPHDGQPQHF.

This clonotype turned up a few times. V usage is TRBV7-9 and J usage is TRBJ2-7; D is unresolved. The V end was cut by 4 bases, the J end by 3 bases, with 13 bases between. This CDR3 contains 14 residues. CDR1 SEHNR and CDR2 FQNEAQ come from the germline V gene (reference sequence). This CDR3 reads CASSSPRKDYEQYF. The DNA for the CDR3 is TGTGCCAGCAGCTCCCCCCGCAAAGACTACGAGCAGTACTTC.

This clonotype was seen more than once but under ten times. The J gene is TRBJ1-2, the V gene TRBV12-3 or TRBV12-4; D is possibly TRBD1 (6 bases). Trimming removed 8 bases from V and 8 bases from J, with 21 bases in between. The CDR3 contains 14 residues. This chain's CDR3 is CASPYDPGEKGYTF. CDR3 coding DNA: TGTGCCAGCCCCTACGATCCAGGGGAGAAGGGCTACACCTTC.

This clonotype has just a few counts. The rearrangement links TRBV3-1 to TRBJ2-3; unclear D gene. This CDR3 contains 12 residues. Trimming shortened V by 1 base and J by 5 bases, and 4 bases separated the two germline ends. The germline CDR1 and CDR2 sequences are LGHDT and YNNKEL (reference sequence). CDR3: CASSQGVDTQYF. CDR3 DNA sequence: TGTGCCAGCAGCCAAGGGGTAGATACGCAGTATTTT.

This rearrangement joins TRBV10-1 to TRBJ2-1; possibly TRBD2 for D (6 bases). V was shortened by 4 bases and J by 9 bases, with 19 bases between the two germline ends. Germline CDR1 reads WNHNN; CDR2 reads SYGVQD (reference sequence). This CDR3 contains 15 residues. The CDR3 reads CASSGSYGGTGEQFF. The CDR3 DNA is TGCGCCAGCAGTGGGTCGTACGGCGGGACGGGTGAGCAGTTCTTC.

For the CDR3, the DNA is TGTGCCAGCAGCCCCCCCAGTTGCCCCTACGAGCAGTACTTC. It yields the protein CASSPPSCPYEQYF. The rearrangement uses TRBV11-2 and TRBJ2-7; D uncertain. The V gene's germline CDR1 is SGHAT and CDR2 FQNNGV. The CDR3 runs 14 residues. Trimming removed 5 bases from V and 2 bases from J, with 13 bases in between.

J is TRBJ1-4 and V is TRBV7-2, with TRBD1 matching over 8 bases. The CDR3 totals 15 residues. Looked up from germline, CDR1 is SGHTA and CDR2 is FQGNSA. V was clipped by 5 bases and J by 8 bases; unmatched bases: 10. CDR3 in amino acids: CASSPKRTGSEKLFF. In nucleotides, the CDR3 is TGTGCCAGCAGCCCAAAACGGACAGGGTCGGAAAAACTGTTTTTT.

The chain has TRBV5-1 and TRBJ2-7, with TRBD1 identical over 9 bases. The germline V gene encodes CDR1 SGHRS and CDR2 YFSETQ. With 4 bases clipped from V and 5 bases from J, the junction kept 7 bases outside the gene matches. The CDR3 spans 14 residues. CDR3 bases: TGCGCCAGCAGCGTCCGGGACAGGGTGCACGAGCAGTACTTC. Protein: CASSVRDRVHEQYF.

This clonotype was seen a few times. The chain couples TRBV11-1 to TRBJ2-5; 11 bases map to TRBD1. J was trimmed by 5 bases and V by 5 bases; bases with no gene match: 4. The CDR3 loop spans 14 amino acids. Germline lookup yields CDR1 SGHAT and CDR2 FQDESV (reference sequence). The chain's CDR3 is CASSQDRGLETQYF. The CDR3 DNA reads TGTGCCAGCAGCCAGGACAGGGGGCTGGAGACCCAGTACTTC.

The chain combines TRBV29-1 with TRBJ2-1; a weak D match, TRBD2 (6 bases). V gave up 4 bases and J gave up 15 bases, with 16 bases separating them. This CDR3 has 11 amino acids. Germline V gives CDR1 SQVTM, CDR2 ANQGSEA. The CDR3, as DNA: TGCAGCGTTGGATACCGGGAGTCGGGGTTCTTC. Residues: CSVGYRESGFF.

This clonotype has a handful of counts. CDR3 in DNA: TGTGCCAGCAGCTACGAATGGGGTCCCGGGGAGCTGTTTTTT. It encodes CASSYEWGPGELFF. The chain recombines TRBV7-9 with TRBJ2-2; D uncertain. The CDR3 consists of 14 residues. In germline, CDR1 is SEHNR, CDR2 FQNEAQ (reference sequence). V was shortened by 4 bases and J by 6 bases, with 12 bases between the two germline ends.

This chain connects TRBV9 to TRBJ2-3, with D tentatively TRBD1 (5 bases). V was cut by 3 bases and J by 6 bases, with 17 bases left in between. This CDR3 has 15 residues. CDR1 SGDLS and CDR2 YYNGEE come from the germline V gene. The CDR3 bases are TGTGCCAGCAGCGCCCTCGGTGGCCCAGGGGATACGCAGTATTTT. Protein product: CASSALGGPGDTQYF.